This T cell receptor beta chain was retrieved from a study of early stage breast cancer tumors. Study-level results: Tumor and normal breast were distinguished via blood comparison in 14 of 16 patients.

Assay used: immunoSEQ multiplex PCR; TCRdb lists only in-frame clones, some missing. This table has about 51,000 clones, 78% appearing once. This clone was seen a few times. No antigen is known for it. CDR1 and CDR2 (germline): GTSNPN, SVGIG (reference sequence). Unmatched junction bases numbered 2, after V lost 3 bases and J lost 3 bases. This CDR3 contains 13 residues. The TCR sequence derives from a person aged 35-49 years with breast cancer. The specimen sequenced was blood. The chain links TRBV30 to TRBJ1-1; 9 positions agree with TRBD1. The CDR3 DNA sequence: TGTGCCTGGAGGGGACAGGGAGACACTGAAGCTTTCTTT. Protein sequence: CAWRGQGDTEAFF.